Each of the 6 T cell receptor beta chains below was sequenced from the same sample in a study of T-cell reconstitution after alpha-beta-depleted transplantation in children. Unique molecular identifiers tagged the TCRbeta library. TCRdb passed the PCR reads through MiXCR, listing each CDR3 protein once. This table holds approximately 500,000 distinct CDR3 sequences, approximately 10% found once. Sequencing was performed on PBMCs, taken before TCRalphabeta/CD19-depleted stem cell transplant. These receptors came from a child younger than 10 with inherited bone marrow failure, due to receive a stem cell transplant.

The chain has TRBV11-2 and TRBJ2-1, with D perhaps matching TRBD1 (6 bases). V gave up 2 bases and J gave up 6 bases, with 17 bases separating them. Germline values: CDR1 SGHAT, CDR2 FQNNGV. The CDR3 loop spans 16 amino acids. The CDR3 DNA is TGTGCCAGCAGCTTATGGTCTGGACAGTTGACCAATGAGCAGTTCTTC. This gives the protein CASSLWSGQLTNEQFF.

This clonotype came up a few times. The chain combines TRBV29-1 with TRBJ2-3; 7 bases fit TRBD2. The CDR3 has 16 amino acids. Germline CDR1 reads SQVTM; CDR2 reads ANQGSEA. V lost 4 bases and J lost 1; bases outside the gene matches: 11. CDR3 nucleotide sequence: TGCAGCGTTGGGGAGGGAGGGAGAGGAGGCACAGATACGCAGTATTTT. Translating gives CSVGEGGRGGTDTQYF.

This clonotype was counted ten times or more. V is TRBV12-3 or TRBV12-4 and J is TRBJ2-1; 8 bases align to TRBD2. Trimming at V came to 6 bases and at J to 7 bases, leaving 5 bases not matched to a gene. The CDR3 length is 13 residues. This CDR3 reads CASRPAGVNEQFF. CDR3 in DNA: TGTGCCAGCAGACCAGCGGGAGTTAATGAGCAGTTCTTC.

This clonotype occurred many times. The chain recombines TRBV20-1 with TRBJ2-1, with D possibly being TRBD1 (5 bases). The CDR3 length is 13 residues. With 7 bases removed from V and 1 base from J, the gap between germline ends came to 11 bases. Germline V gene data show CDR1 as DFQATT and CDR2 as SNEGSKA (reference sequence). CDR3 in DNA: TGCAGTGTGCTCAGGGTGTCCTACAATGAGCAGTTCTTC. Its protein product is CSVLRVSYNEQFF.

V usage is TRBV5-1 and J usage is TRBJ2-7; 9 bases agree with TRBD2. V dropped 2 bases and J dropped 2; count of bases not matched to a gene: 8. Germline lookup yields CDR1 SGHRS and CDR2 YFSETQ. The length of the CDR3 is 16 residues. The CDR3 coding sequence is TGCGCCAGCAGCTTAAGGGCGGGGGGGCCTCCCTACGAGCAGTACTTC. Amino acid sequence: CASSLRAGGPPYEQYF.

The rearrangement links TRBV7-9 to TRBJ2-5, with D hard to call. CDR3 length equals 11 residues. V lost 7 bases and J 7 bases, leaving 10 bases between the germline ends. Germline loops: CDR1 SEHNR, CDR2 FQNEAQ (reference sequence). CDR3 nucleotide sequence: TGTGCCAGCACCGACGGGCGGACCCAGTACTTC. Translated, it gives CASTDGRTQYF.